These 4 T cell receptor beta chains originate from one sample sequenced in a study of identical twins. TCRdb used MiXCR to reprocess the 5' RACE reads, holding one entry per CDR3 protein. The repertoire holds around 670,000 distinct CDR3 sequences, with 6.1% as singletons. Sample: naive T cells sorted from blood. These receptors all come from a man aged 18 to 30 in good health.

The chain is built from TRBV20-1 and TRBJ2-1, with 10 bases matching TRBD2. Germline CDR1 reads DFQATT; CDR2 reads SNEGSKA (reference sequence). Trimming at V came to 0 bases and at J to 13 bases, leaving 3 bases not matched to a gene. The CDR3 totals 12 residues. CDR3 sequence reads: CSARDRTSGQFF. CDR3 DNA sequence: TGCAGTGCTAGAGACCGGACTAGCGGACAGTTCTTC.

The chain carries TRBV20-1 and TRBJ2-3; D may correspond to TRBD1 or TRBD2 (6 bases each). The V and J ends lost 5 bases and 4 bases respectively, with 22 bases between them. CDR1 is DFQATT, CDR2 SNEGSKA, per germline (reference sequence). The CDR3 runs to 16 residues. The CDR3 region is CSAEGGPRGKADTQYF. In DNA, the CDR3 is TGCAGTGCTGAGGGGGGCCCTCGCGGGAAGGCAGATACGCAGTATTTT.

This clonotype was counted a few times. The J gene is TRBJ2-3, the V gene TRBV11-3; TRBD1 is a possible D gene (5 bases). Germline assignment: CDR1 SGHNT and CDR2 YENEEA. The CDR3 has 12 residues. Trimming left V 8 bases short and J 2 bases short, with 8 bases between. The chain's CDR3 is CASEDITDTQYF. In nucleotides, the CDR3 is TGTGCCAGCGAGGACATCACAGATACGCAGTATTTT.

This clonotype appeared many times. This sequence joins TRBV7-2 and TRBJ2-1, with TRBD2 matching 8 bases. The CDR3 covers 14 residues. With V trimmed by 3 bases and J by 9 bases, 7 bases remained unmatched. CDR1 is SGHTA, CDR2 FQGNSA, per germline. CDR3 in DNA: TGTGCCAGCAGCTTCCCCCGGGAGGGCCGTGAGCAGTTCTTC. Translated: CASSFPREGREQFF.